The rows below give T cell receptor beta chains drawn from one sample of a study of OX40 agonist ivuxolimab in advanced cancers. The assay was immunoSEQ multiplex PCR, and TCRdb's table has in-frame clones only and misses some. The data hold 25,000 to 35,000 clones, with roughly nine tenths observed a single time. This sample comprised CD4+ or CD8+ T cells sorted from blood, obtained in a trial of the OX40 agonist ivuxolimab. The receptors stem from an adult with an advanced solid tumor such as melanoma, head and neck, liver or kidney cancer. The CDR3 runs from the conserved cysteine through the conserved F or W. The order of the fields is clone size, V gene, J gene, D gene, CDR3 DNA, CDR3 protein. A D gene is named only where the DNA matches it firmly. The size of a clone is reported for some rows only, either as once, few or many, or as a class for expanded clones.

clone size: NA; V gene: TRBV19; J gene: TRBJ2-7; D gene: NA; CDR3 DNA: TGTGCCAGTAGTGAAAGGGACTCCCACTACGAGCAGTACTTC; CDR3 protein: CASSERDSHYEQYF
clone size: NA; V gene: TRBV11-1; J gene: TRBJ1-2; D gene: NA; CDR3 DNA: TGTGCCAGCAGCTTAGAAGAGGCTAACTATGGCTACACCTTC; CDR3 protein: CASSLEEANYGYTF
clone size: medium-sized; V gene: TRBV5-1; J gene: TRBJ2-4; D gene: TRBD1; CDR3 DNA: TGCGCCAGCAGCTTACCGACAGGGGTGGAAAACATTCAGTACTTC; CDR3 protein: CASSLPTGVENIQYF
clone size: few; V gene: TRBV19; J gene: TRBJ2-7; D gene: NA; CDR3 DNA: TGTGCCAGTAGTATTGGAGGCACAGGATCCTACGAGCAGTACTTC; CDR3 protein: CASSIGGTGSYEQYF
clone size: NA; V gene: TRBV9; J gene: TRBJ2-6; D gene: NA; CDR3 DNA: TGTGCCAGCAGCGCCCAGTTGGATACTGGGGCCAACGTCCTGACTTTC; CDR3 protein: CASSAQLDTGANVLTF
clone size: NA; V gene: TRBV4-1; J gene: TRBJ2-7; D gene: NA; CDR3 DNA: TGCGCCAGCAGCCACCTCACTAGTAATTCCTACGAGCAGTACTTC; CDR3 protein: CASSHLTSNSYEQYF
clone size: NA; V gene: TRBV5-1; J gene: TRBJ2-2; D gene: TRBD2; CDR3 DNA: TGCGCCAGCAGTTGGCGGGAGGGGACCGGGGAGCTGTTTTTT; CDR3 protein: CASSWREGTGELFF
clone size: NA; V gene: TRBV19; J gene: TRBJ2-3; D gene: TRBD1; CDR3 DNA: TGTGCCAGTAGCCTGACAGGGGGGTCACAGGATACGCAGTATTTT; CDR3 protein: CASSLTGGSQDTQYF
clone size: NA; V gene: TRBV6-5; J gene: TRBJ2-3; D gene: NA; CDR3 DNA: TGTGCCAGCGGGTTTTTGCCAGATACGCAGTATTTT; CDR3 protein: CASGFLPDTQYF
clone size: NA; V gene: TRBV18; J gene: TRBJ1-1; D gene: NA; CDR3 DNA: TGTGCCAGCTCACCGGAACCGGACGAAAACACTGAAGCTTTCTTT; CDR3 protein: CASSPEPDENTEAFF
clone size: few; V gene: TRBV7-9; J gene: TRBJ2-7; D gene: NA; CDR3 DNA: TGTGCCATCCTAACGCGGGGGCCGGACTACGAGCAGTACTTC; CDR3 protein: CAILTRGPDYEQYF
clone size: once; V gene: TRBV6-5; J gene: TRBJ1-1; D gene: NA; CDR3 DNA: TGTGCCAGCAGTTACTCGACCGGAATGAACACTGAAGCTTTCTTT; CDR3 protein: CASSYSTGMNTEAFF
clone size: NA; V gene: TRBV18; J gene: TRBJ2-1; D gene: NA; CDR3 DNA: TGTGCCAGCTCACCGACAGTGAGTCCCTACAATGAGCAGTTCTTC; CDR3 protein: CASSPTVSPYNEQFF
clone size: NA; V gene: TRBV19; J gene: TRBJ2-7; D gene: TRBD2; CDR3 DNA: TGTGCCAGTAGTAGGAGCGGGGAGAGCTACGAGCAGTACTTC; CDR3 protein: CASSRSGESYEQYF
clone size: once; V gene: TRBV4-1; J gene: TRBJ2-1; D gene: TRBD2; CDR3 DNA: TGCGCCAGCAGCCAAGATGAGGGAGGGCCCTCCTACAATGAGCAGTTCTTC; CDR3 protein: CASSQDEGGPSYNEQFF
clone size: NA; V gene: TRBV6-5; J gene: TRBJ1-2; D gene: NA; CDR3 DNA: TGTGCCAGCAGTCCCTTGGGGGGAAACTATGGCTACACCTTC; CDR3 protein: CASSPLGGNYGYTF
clone size: NA; V gene: TRBV7-9; J gene: TRBJ2-7; D gene: NA; CDR3 DNA: TGTGCCAGCAGTTCTCCAGGGGAATCCTACGAGCAGTACTTC; CDR3 protein: CASSSPGESYEQYF
clone size: NA; V gene: TRBV14; J gene: TRBJ1-2; D gene: NA; CDR3 DNA: TGTGCCAGCAGCCCGGGCCAGAGCTATGGCTACACCTTC; CDR3 protein: CASSPGQSYGYTF
clone size: NA; V gene: TRBV2; J gene: TRBJ1-3; D gene: NA; CDR3 DNA: TGTGCCAGCAGCGTACAGGGAGGCTCTGGAAACACCATATATTTT; CDR3 protein: CASSVQGGSGNTIYF
clone size: NA; V gene: TRBV11-2; J gene: TRBJ2-3; D gene: NA; CDR3 DNA: TGTGCCAGCAGCTTAGAGTACCTCCTGGGAGATACGCAGTATTTT; CDR3 protein: CASSLEYLLGDTQYF
clone size: NA; V gene: TRBV7-3; J gene: TRBJ2-7; D gene: NA; CDR3 DNA: TGTGCCAGCAGCTTAACGCCTGCCTACGAGCAGTACTTC; CDR3 protein: CASSLTPAYEQYF
clone size: once; V gene: TRBV7-9; J gene: TRBJ2-7; D gene: NA; CDR3 DNA: TGTGCCAGCAGCTCGAGGGGCCCCTACGAGCAGTACTTC; CDR3 protein: CASSSRGPYEQYF
clone size: once; V gene: TRBV27; J gene: TRBJ2-1; D gene: TRBD2; CDR3 DNA: TGTGCCAGCAGTCCCGGGACTAGCGGCAACAATGAGCAGTTCTTC; CDR3 protein: CASSPGTSGNNEQFF
clone size: NA; V gene: TRBV5-1; J gene: TRBJ1-1; D gene: NA; CDR3 DNA: TGCGCCAGCAGCTTGCGGGGTCTGGCTTTCTTT; CDR3 protein: CASSLRGLAFF
clone size: NA; V gene: TRBV6-1; J gene: TRBJ2-4; D gene: NA; CDR3 DNA: TGTGCCAGCAGTGCTCGGGAAAGGACAACCAAAAACATTCAGTACTTC; CDR3 protein: CASSARERTTKNIQYF
clone size: NA; V gene: TRBV27; J gene: TRBJ1-5; D gene: NA; CDR3 DNA: TGTGCCAGCAGTTTAGGGGGGGGTAGTAGCAATCAGCCCCAGCATTTT; CDR3 protein: CASSLGGGSSNQPQHF
clone size: NA; V gene: TRBV13; J gene: TRBJ2-5; D gene: TRBD2; CDR3 DNA: TGTGCCAGCAGCTTTCCCGAGAGCGGGAGGCAACAAGAGACCCAGTACTTC; CDR3 protein: CASSFPESGRQQETQYF
clone size: NA; V gene: TRBV6-5; J gene: TRBJ2-7; D gene: TRBD2; CDR3 DNA: TGTGCCAGCAGCCCGGGACTAACCTACGAGCAGTACTTC; CDR3 protein: CASSPGLTYEQYF
clone size: NA; V gene: TRBV28; J gene: TRBJ1-5; D gene: TRBD1; CDR3 DNA: TGTGCCACCGACCCGACAGGGGGGATTAGCAATCAGCCCCAGCATTTT; CDR3 protein: CATDPTGGISNQPQHF
clone size: NA; V gene: TRBV27; J gene: TRBJ1-3; D gene: NA; CDR3 DNA: TGTGCCAGCAGCGACAGAGGCTCTGGAAACACCATATATTTT; CDR3 protein: CASSDRGSGNTIYF
clone size: NA; V gene: TRBV4-1; J gene: TRBJ2-3; D gene: NA; CDR3 DNA: TGCGCCAGCAGCCAAGTGGAGGGAGGAGCCCCTAGCACAGATACGCAGTATTTT; CDR3 protein: CASSQVEGGAPSTDTQYF
clone size: NA; V gene: TRBV25-1; J gene: TRBJ2-5; D gene: NA; CDR3 DNA: TGTGCCAGCAGTGAATTTGACGAGACCCAGTACTTC; CDR3 protein: CASSEFDETQYF
clone size: medium-sized; V gene: TRBV19; J gene: TRBJ2-5; D gene: NA; CDR3 DNA: TGTGCCAGTAGTATAGGTTTCTCCTTTCCCGAGACCCAGTACTTC; CDR3 protein: CASSIGFSFPETQYF
clone size: NA; V gene: TRBV28; J gene: TRBJ2-3; D gene: NA; CDR3 DNA: TGTGCCAGCAGTTTAGGACTAACAGATACGCAGTATTTT; CDR3 protein: CASSLGLTDTQYF
clone size: NA; V gene: TRBV7-2; J gene: TRBJ2-7; D gene: TRBD1; CDR3 DNA: TGTGCCAGCAGCGCAGTTGTCGGACAGGACCTATACGAGCAGTACTTC; CDR3 protein: CASSAVVGQDLYEQYF